This TCR beta chain was sequenced in a study of cytomegalovirus exposure and HLA in healthy donors. Overall study context: Per a later analysis, the approximately 700 first-cohort and approximately 120 validation repertoires shared one platform. Whole-study findings and limits: Reports showed the classifier diagnosing cytomegalovirus status with high specificity and sensitivity. In vitro confirmation showed a few CMV-associated chains to be CMV antigen specific.

With 1 base removed from V and 11 bases from J, the gap between germline ends came to 17 bases. Germline CDR1 is SQVTM and CDR2 is ANQGSEA. This CDR3 has 13 residues. Some clones are missing from TCRdb's copy, which holds only in-frame ones; the method was immunoSEQ multiplex PCR. The table shows about 130,000 clones, with approximately 90% occurring only once. Comment on this clone: Its antigen is as yet unknown.

This sequence originates from a woman aged 25 to 39 in good health and CMV-seropositive. Sequenced input: PBMCs. V usage is TRBV29-1 and J usage is TRBJ1-1; TRBD1 is a possible D gene (5 bases). CDR3 sequence reads: CSVEGEGRVLAFF. CDR3 DNA sequence: TGCAGCGTTGAAGGAGAGGGGAGGGTCTTGGCTTTCTTT.